Only a few counts were recorded for the clone carrying this T cell receptor beta chain. Sequencing used immunoSEQ multiplex PCR; TCRdb keeps in-frame clones, though not all of them. The table shows under 150,000 clones, with approximately 89% occurring only once. V shed 4 bases and J 6 bases; nucleotides not matched to a gene: 5. From germline, CDR1 is SEHNR and CDR2 FQNEAQ (reference sequence). The CDR3 runs to 13 residues. The data derive from a study of blood T cell repertoires in COVID-19. Sequencing input: peripheral blood. The chain links TRBV7-9 to TRBJ1-1; TRBD1 aligns across 7 bases. The receptor's source is a human donor in a cohort sampled during active COVID-19. CDR3 residues: CASSSDRVPEAFF. Here the CDR3 DNA reads TGTGCCAGCAGCTCTGACAGGGTTCCTGAAGCTTTCTTT.